The clone carrying this T cell receptor (beta chain) was counted a few times. The data originate from a study of T cells in Graves' hyperthyroidism and ophthalmopathy. The source material, RNA transcripts, was used to amplify TCR beta CDR3 regions. HTBI primers were employed in a first-round RT-PCR of the TCR CDR3. TCRdb analysed the multiplex PCR reads with MiXCR anew, one entry per CDR3 protein. This sample yields some 440,000 distinct CDR3 sequences, of which 15% to 19% are seen a single time; about 7.7% belongs to the top ten. The sequenced material came from blood. The receptor comes from a woman under 30 with Graves' hyperthyroidism.

The CDR3 DNA is TGCGCCAGCAGCCAAAGCGTTCAAGAGACCCAGTACTTC. This sequence encodes CASSQSVQETQYF. The rearrangement joins TRBV4-1 to TRBJ2-5; D not resolved. Germline lookup yields CDR1 MGHRA and CDR2 YSYEKL. V lost 2 bases and J lost 2, with 6 bases in between. The CDR3 is 13 amino acids.